These 29 T cell receptor beta chains originate from one sample sequenced in a study of blood T cells in healthy people across ages. A sample-barcoded 5' primer and a J-beta primer mix were used in a second PCR of roughly 6 to 11 cycles. Using its own MiXCR run on the 5' RACE reads, TCRdb lists one record per CDR3 protein. Found here are roughly 1,700,000 distinct CDR3 sequences, about 30% of them singletons; the top ten hold over 7%. The specimen sequenced was blood. These receptors all come from a woman aged 25 to 39 in good health.

The chain recombines TRBV18 with TRBJ1-1; 7 bases fit TRBD1. Germline CDR1 reads KGHSH; CDR2 reads LQKENI. This CDR3 region has 17 residues. After removal of 1 base from V and 5 bases from J, the junction contained 13 bases not matched to a gene. The CDR3 DNA reads as TGTGCCAGCTCACCACTCAGGGGGATAAGCCCTCGGACTGAAGCTTTCTTT. Its protein product is CASSPLRGISPRTEAFF.

About this clonotype: An end of the junction does not agree with germline; a read error may underlie this. This chain links TRBV20-1 with TRBJ1-2; a weak D match, TRBD1 (6 bases). This CDR3 spans 11 amino acids. Germline CDR1 reads DFQATT; CDR2 reads SNEGSKA (reference sequence). The CDR3 coding sequence is TGCAGGGCTAGAGGGGGGAATGGCTACACCTTC. Its protein is CRARGGNGYTF.

This clonotype showed up just a few times. This chain links TRBV5-1 with TRBJ2-1, with D hard to call. V lost 3 bases to trimming and J lost 0 bases, with 16 bases between them. The CDR3 contains 17 residues. The germline gives CDR1 SGHRS, CDR2 YFSETQ. The CDR3: CASSSKTTPNSYNEQFF. CDR3 nucleotides: TGCGCCAGCAGCTCTAAGACGACACCTAACTCCTACAATGAGCAGTTCTTC.

This clonotype appeared once. V and J are TRBV20-1 and TRBJ2-7, with D perhaps TRBD2 (5 bases). Germline lookup yields CDR1 DFQATT and CDR2 SNEGSKA (reference sequence). V lost 3 bases and J lost 2, with 14 bases in between. This CDR3 comprises 14 residues. CDR3 nucleotides: TGCAGTGCTAGGGTAGGACTTTCCACCTACGAGCAGTACTTC. As protein: CSARVGLSTYEQYF.

V and J are TRBV5-4 and TRBJ2-5; D uncertain. The end of the DNA is better explained by TRBJ2-7, so the J call may be wrong. CDR1 is SGHNT, CDR2 YYREEE, per germline (reference sequence). The length of the CDR3 is 14 residues. This CDR3 is CASSLERQDYEQYF. Here the CDR3 DNA reads TGTGCCAGCAGCTTGGAACGGCAGGACTACGAGCAGTACTTC.

This clonotype showed up just a few times. This chain connects TRBV29-1 to TRBJ2-3; a weak D match, TRBD2 (5 bases). Germline assignment: CDR1 SQVTM and CDR2 ANQGSEA. The length of the CDR3 is 12 residues. V shed 4 bases and J shed 2 bases, with 7 bases lying between them. The chain's CDR3 is CSVGELTDTQYF. The CDR3 DNA is TGCAGCGTTGGGGAGCTCACAGATACGCAGTATTTT.

This clonotype was seen ten or more times. The J gene is TRBJ2-7, the V gene TRBV6-6, with TRBD2 matching 9 bases. Germline lookup yields CDR1 MNHNY and CDR2 SVGAGI (reference sequence). CDR3 length equals 15 residues. The junction had 1 base not matched to a gene; V was cut back by 0 bases and J by 1 base. The CDR3 DNA reads as TGTGCCAGCAGTTACTCGGCGGGGGGGTCCTACGAGCAGTACTTC. Protein product: CASSYSAGGSYEQYF.

At least ten counts were recorded for this clonotype. The V and J genes are TRBV4-3 and TRBJ2-4; maybe TRBD1 (6 bases). Per the germline V gene, CDR1 is LGHNA and CDR2 is YSLEER. Trimming took off 1 base at V and 2 bases at J, with 12 bases between the two ends. CDR3 length: 16 residues. The CDR3 bases are TGCGCCAGCAGCCAAGCTTTACAGGGATCCAAAAACATTCAGTACTTC. Translated: CASSQALQGSKNIQYF.

At least ten counts were recorded for this clonotype. V and J are TRBV28 and TRBJ2-6; D call uncertain. Trimming left V 1 base short and J 0 bases short, with 4 bases between. Germline V gives CDR1 MDHEN, CDR2 SYDVKM. The CDR3 length is 15 residues. CDR3 region: CASSLLSSGANVLTF. CDR3 DNA sequence: TGTGCCAGCAGTTTATTAAGCTCTGGGGCCAACGTCCTGACTTTC.

The sample holds a few counts of this clonotype. The CDR3 reads CASSAGRGTYNEQFF. The DNA for the CDR3 is TGTGCCAGCAGCGCGGGCAGGGGAACCTACAATGAGCAGTTCTTC. This chain links TRBV7-3 with TRBJ2-1, with a possible D match to TRBD1 (6 bases). Trimming left V 5 bases short and J 2 bases short, with 13 bases between. The CDR3 sequence is 15 residues long. CDR1 is SGHTA and CDR2 is FQGTGA in the germline V gene. The entire variable domain, with the rest obtained from reference TRBV7-3 and TRBJ2-1, is as follows: GAGVSQTPSNKVTEKGKYVELRCDPISGHTALYWYRQSLGQGPEFLIYFQGTGAADDSGLPNDRFFAVRPEGSVSTLKIQRTERGDSAVYLCASSAGRGTYNEQFFGPGTRLTVL.

The rearrangement uses TRBV6-5 and TRBJ2-4; the D gene could be TRBD1 or TRBD2 (5 bases each). The last part of the DNA fits TRBJ2-7 better; the J call may be wrong. This CDR3 contains 15 residues. Per the germline V gene, CDR1 is MNHEY and CDR2 is SVGAGI. The CDR3 region has the DNA TGTGCCAGCAGTTACTCGGGGACGGTCAACTACGAGCAGTACTTC. Amino acid sequence: CASSYSGTVNYEQYF.

This clonotype appeared a few times. Sequence at one end of the junction differs from germline and may be a read error. The J gene is TRBJ2-2, the V gene TRBV7-3, with D possibly TRBD1 on 7 matching bases. Germline values: CDR1 SGHTA, CDR2 FQGTGA. CDR3 length: 16 residues. CDR3 DNA sequence: TGTGCCAGCAGCCAGGGGGGACTGGCGGGGACCGGGGAGCCGTTTTTT. Protein sequence: CASSQGGLAGTGEPFF. Together with reference TRBV7-3 and TRBJ2-2, the CDR3 gives the full variable domain: GAGVSQTPSNKVTEKGKYVELRCDPISGHTALYWYRQSLGQGPEFLIYFQGTGAADDSGLPNDRFFAVRPEGSVSTLKIQRTERGDSAVYLCASSQGGLAGTGEPFFGEGSRLTVL.

This clonotype was seen only once. V is TRBV5-1 and J is TRBJ2-3, with no clear D. Trimming left V 5 bases short and J 3 bases short, with 7 bases between. The CDR3 is 12 residues long. Germline loops: CDR1 SGHRS, CDR2 YFSETQ. The CDR3 loop is CASRNWTDTQYF. The CDR3 DNA follows: TGCGCCAGCAGAAATTGGACAGATACGCAGTATTTT. Combining the CDR3 with reference TRBV5-1 and TRBJ2-3 gives the whole variable domain KAGVTQTPRYLIKTRGQQVTLSCSPISGHRSVSWYQQTPGQGLQFLFEYFSETQRNKGNFPGRFSGRQFSNSRSEMNVSTLELGDSALYLCASRNWTDTQYFGPGTRLTVL.

There are a few counts of this clonotype. J is TRBJ1-2 and V is TRBV13; TRBD1 aligns across 7 bases. The CDR3 is 14 amino acids. CDR1 and CDR2 from the germline V gene are PRHDT and FYEKMQ (reference sequence). The junction had 10 bases not matched to a gene; V was cut back by 4 bases and J by 8 bases. CDR3 in DNA: TGTGCCAGCAGCTCACAGGGGATCTTTTCGGGCTACACCTTC. Protein sequence: CASSSQGIFSGYTF.

At least ten counts were recorded for this clonotype. The chain is built from TRBV29-1 and TRBJ2-7; 10 positions match TRBD1. This CDR3 contains 14 residues. Losses at the gene ends were 4 bases for V and 0 bases for J; bases not matched to a gene: 3. Germline assignment: CDR1 SQVTM and CDR2 ANQGSEA. The CDR3, as DNA: TGCAGCGTTGCCGGGACAGGGGACTCCTACGAGCAGTACTTC. As protein: CSVAGTGDSYEQYF.

This clonotype was observed at least ten times. The chain has TRBV10-3 and TRBJ2-6; D not certain. The CDR3 runs 15 residues. V lost 3 bases and J lost 4, with 10 bases in between. Germline CDR1 is ENHRY and CDR2 is SYGVKD. CDR3 loop: CAISEEGRGANVLTF. CDR3 DNA: TGTGCCATCAGTGAAGAAGGCAGAGGGGCCAACGTCCTGACTTTC.

The chain combines TRBV7-9 with TRBJ1-5, with D possibly being TRBD1 (5 bases). Germline CDR1 is SEHNR and CDR2 is FQNEAQ (reference sequence). This CDR3 comprises 14 residues. With 4 bases removed from V and 8 bases from J, the gap between germline ends came to 15 bases. CDR3: CASSSWGEMKPQHF. CDR3 DNA: TGTGCCAGCAGCTCATGGGGGGAGATGAAGCCCCAGCATTTT.

This clonotype has more than one count but fewer than ten. The rearrangement links TRBV7-2 to TRBJ1-2; D is possibly TRBD1 (6 bases). Germline CDR1 and CDR2: SGHTA and FQGNSA. The V gene lost 4 bases and the J gene lost 8 bases, with 14 bases spanning the gap. CDR3 size: 13 residues. CDR3 region: CASSSVRGQGYTF. In DNA form, the CDR3 reads TGTGCCAGCAGCTCCGTGCGGGGGCAAGGCTACACCTTC.

This clonotype appeared many times. The V gene is TRBV6-2 or TRBV6-3, the J gene TRBJ2-7; the D is unclear. Germline assignment: CDR1 MNHEY and CDR2 SVGEGT. V was pared by 5 bases and J by 3 bases, with 11 bases between. The CDR3 is made up of 13 amino acids. CDR3 in DNA: TGTGCCAGCAGTAGGACGGCTTACTACGAGCAGTACTTC. Encoded protein: CASSRTAYYEQYF.

There are a few counts of this clonotype. This chain uses TRBV10-3 with TRBJ1-2; no clear D gene. The ends were cut back, 7 bases at V and 5 bases at J, with 11 bases in the middle. The CDR3 contains 12 residues. Germline V gene sequence: CDR1 ENHRY, CDR2 SYGVKD. The DNA for the CDR3 is TGTGCCATCAATAAGGGCGGGTATGGCTACACCTTC. Translating it yields CAINKGGYGYTF.

A word on this clonotype: Just one base apart from a much larger clone, this may be a read error. The chain couples TRBV6-6 to TRBJ2-6, with D possibly being TRBD1 (6 bases). CDR3 length: 14 residues. CDR1 and CDR2 from the germline V gene are MNHNY and SVGAGI (reference sequence). The CDR3 reads CASRDSSGANALTF. CDR3 nucleotide sequence: TGTGCCAGCAGGGACAGCTCTGGGGCCAACGCCCTGACTTTC.

This clonotype was picked up one time. V gene TRBV7-2 combines with J gene TRBJ2-1, with D possibly being TRBD2 (7 bases). Trimming removed 2 bases from V and 4 bases from J, with 21 bases in between. The CDR3 consists of 18 residues. The germline gives CDR1 SGHTA, CDR2 FQGNSA. CDR3 amino acids: CASSLNPMRGLRYNEQFF. In DNA, the CDR3 is TGTGCCAGCAGCTTAAACCCTATGCGGGGGCTTAGATACAATGAGCAGTTCTTC.

The sample holds a few counts of this clonotype. The J gene is TRBJ2-1, the V gene TRBV20-1; the match to TRBD2 covers 10 bases. Trimming at V came to 5 bases and at J to 3 bases, leaving 1 base not matched to a gene. The CDR3 sequence is 13 residues long. Germline lookup yields CDR1 DFQATT and CDR2 SNEGSKA (reference sequence). The CDR3 loop is CSAQRGGYNEQFF. CDR3 nucleotide sequence: TGCAGTGCTCAGCGGGGGGGCTACAATGAGCAGTTCTTC.

The chain combines TRBV12-3 or TRBV12-4 with TRBJ2-5, with 14 positions matching TRBD2. The CDR3 loop spans 16 amino acids. The ends lost 8 bases at V and 3 bases at J; junction bases unmatched: 8. CDR3 in amino acids: CASGQPGLAGEETQYF. CDR3 DNA sequence: TGTGCCAGCGGTCAACCGGGACTAGCGGGAGAAGAGACCCAGTACTTC.

This clonotype was counted a few times. The J gene is TRBJ2-5, the V gene TRBV6-6; D is tentatively TRBD1 or TRBD2 (5 bases each). The germline gives CDR1 MNHNY, CDR2 SVGAGI (reference sequence). The CDR3 length is 14 residues. V dropped 6 bases and J dropped 5 bases, with 16 bases sitting between them. CDR3 DNA sequence: TGTGCCAGCAGCCGGGACGGGGACGAGGAGACCCAGTACTTC. It codes for CASSRDGDEETQYF.

The chain has TRBV12-3 or TRBV12-4 and TRBJ1-2; D uncertain. V dropped 6 bases and J dropped 8 bases, with 13 bases sitting between them. CDR3 size: 12 residues. CDR3 coding DNA: TGTGCCAGCAGCAATCTCGGGTGGGGCTACACCTTC. It yields the protein CASSNLGWGYTF.

This clonotype was observed at least ten times. V usage is TRBV12-3 or TRBV12-4 and J usage is TRBJ2-7, with D uncertain. CDR3 size: 12 residues. V gave up 2 bases and J gave up 5 bases, with 7 bases separating them. CDR3 coding DNA: TGTGCCAGCAGTTTAAAGGGAAACGAGCAGTACTTC. Protein sequence: CASSLKGNEQYF.

This clonotype was seen ten or more times. The rearrangement links TRBV18 to TRBJ2-1; 8 nucleotides match TRBD2. After removal of 3 bases from V and 2 bases from J, the junction contained 3 bases not matched to a gene. This CDR3 spans 15 amino acids. CDR1 is KGHSH and CDR2 is LQKENI in the germline V gene. In DNA form, the CDR3 reads TGTGCCAGCTCACCGTCGCGGGAGGCCTACAATGAGCAGTTCTTC. Protein: CASSPSREAYNEQFF.

This clonotype was detected only once. The chain employs TRBV20-1 and TRBJ2-1; 8 nucleotides line up with TRBD2. With V trimmed by 0 bases and J by 11 bases, 15 bases remained unmatched. This CDR3 is built from 16 residues. CDR1 and CDR2 from the germline V gene are DFQATT and SNEGSKA (reference sequence). CDR3 bases: TGCAGTGCTAGAGATTCGGGAGGGGGGAAATACTATAAGCAGTTCTTC. Residues: CSARDSGGGKYYKQFF.